The 5 T cell receptor beta chains presented below share a single source sample, sequenced in a study of blood T cell repertoires in COVID-19. This table comes from immunoSEQ multiplex PCR, and its TCRdb copy is limited to in-frame clones, with some not included. Among a few hundred thousand clones listed, about 85% were seen once. Sequenced: peripheral blood. These receptors were obtained from a man younger than 35 with active or convalescent COVID-19.

The chain joins TRBV9 to TRBJ2-7, with D possibly matching TRBD2 (5 bases). The germline CDR1 and CDR2 sequences are SGDLS and YYNGEE. Trimming pared 0 bases from V and 3 bases from J, leaving 16 bases between. CDR3 length equals 16 residues. This CDR3 is CASSVGPDSRSYEQYF. Here the CDR3 DNA reads TGTGCCAGCAGCGTAGGACCGGACTCCCGGAGCTACGAGCAGTACTTC. Drawing the rest from reference TRBV9 and TRBJ2-7, the complete variable domain is DSGVTQTPKHLITATGQRVTLRCSPRSGDLSVYWYQQSLDQGLQFLIQYYNGEERAKGNILERFSAQQFPDLHSELNLSSLELGDSALYFCASSVGPDSRSYEQYFGPGTRLTVT.

The genes are TRBV7-3 and TRBJ2-1; TRBD2 agrees at 7 bases. Germline CDR1 SGHTA, CDR2 FQGTGA. The junction had 9 bases not matched to a gene; V was cut back by 4 bases and J by 9 bases. CDR3 length: 14 amino acids. The CDR3 sequence is CASSSSRGVGEQFF. CDR3 nucleotides: TGTGCCAGCAGCTCATCCCGGGGGGTCGGTGAGCAGTTCTTC.

The chain employs TRBV7-2 and TRBJ1-3; 9 bases agree with TRBD1. Germline CDR1 reads SGHTA; CDR2 reads FQGNSA. Trimming removed 1 base from V and 4 bases from J; junction bases left unmatched: 5. The CDR3 contains 16 residues. The CDR3 region has the DNA TGTGCCAGCAGCTTAGAAGACAGGGGGTCAGGAAACACCATATATTTT. Protein: CASSLEDRGSGNTIYF.

This clone was counted only a few times. The chain has TRBV4-2 and TRBJ2-7; possible D gene TRBD2, 5 bases. The length of the CDR3 is 15 residues. Germline CDR1 and CDR2: LGHNA and YNFKEQ. V was trimmed by 0 bases and J by 2 bases, leaving 11 bases between them. DNA of the CDR3: TGTGCCAGCAGCCAAGATCCGAGCGGAACCTACGAGCAGTACTTC. Its protein product is CASSQDPSGTYEQYF.

V and J are TRBV3-1 (or the pseudogene TRBV3-2) and TRBJ1-1; D gene uncertain. Germline V lookup: CDR1 LGHDT, CDR2 YNNKEL (reference sequence). The V end lost 2 bases, the J end lost 1 base, and 8 bases lay between the germline ends. The CDR3 loop spans 14 amino acids. CDR3 sequence: CASSQTPGNTEAFF. Written as DNA, the CDR3 is TGTGCCAGCAGCCAAACCCCAGGGAACACTGAAGCTTTCTTT.